These 16 T cell receptor beta chains were all obtained from the same sample, sequenced in a study of cytomegalovirus exposure and HLA in healthy donors. The PCR contained 60 Vbeta and 13 Jbeta primers. Some clones are missing from TCRdb's copy, which holds only in-frame ones; the method was immunoSEQ multiplex PCR. In the table there are about 200,000 clones, about 81% of which are singletons. Specimen: PBMCs. Source of these receptors: a woman between 45 and 60 years old in good health and CMV-seropositive.

J is TRBJ2-5 and V is TRBV4-1; TRBD2 matches 13 bases. CDR1 is MGHRA and CDR2 is YSYEKL in the germline V gene. Trimming cost V 0 bases and J 5 bases; bases outside gene matches: 6. The CDR3 is 17 residues long. CDR3 amino acids: CASSQESGLAGRETQYF. CDR3 DNA sequence: TGCGCCAGCAGCCAAGAATCGGGACTAGCGGGGAGGGAGACCCAGTACTTC.

The chain couples TRBV2 to TRBJ1-4; 9 bases align to TRBD1. Germline V CDR1 and CDR2: SNHLY, FYNNEI. This CDR3 has 14 residues. J lost 4 bases, V lost 5 bases, and 2 bases had no gene match. CDR3 DNA: TGTGCCAGCAGTCCGGGACAGGGTAATGAAAAACTGTTTTTT. This sequence encodes CASSPGQGNEKLFF.

V is TRBV27 and J is TRBJ2-5; 10 positions agree with TRBD2. V lost 6 bases and J lost 9; bases outside the gene matches: 13. CDR3 length: 15 amino acids. Per the germline V gene, CDR1 is MNHEY and CDR2 is SMNVEV (reference sequence). The CDR3 loop reads CASRASGSLGEAQYF. The CDR3 DNA reads TGTGCCAGCAGGGCTAGCGGGAGTCTTGGCGAGGCCCAGTACTTC.

The chain has TRBV11-1 and TRBJ2-1, with a weak D call TRBD1 (6 bases). The CDR3 loop spans 13 amino acids. Germline V lookup: CDR1 SGHAT, CDR2 FQDESV (reference sequence). Trimming pared 5 bases from V and 2 bases from J, leaving 7 bases between. The CDR3 loop is CASSRDTYNEQFF. The DNA for the CDR3 is TGTGCCAGCAGCCGGGACACCTACAATGAGCAGTTCTTC.

The chain recombines TRBV27 with TRBJ2-5; TRBD2 aligns across 8 bases. The end of the DNA fits TRBJ2-7 better, so the J call may be wrong. The CDR3 is made up of 13 amino acids. Germline CDR1 is MNHEY and CDR2 is SMNVEV (reference sequence). CDR3 nucleotide sequence: TGTGCCAGCAGCCCGGGACTAGTCTACGAGCAGTACTTC. Residues: CASSPGLVYEQYF.

The rearrangement links TRBV27 to TRBJ2-1, with D perhaps TRBD1 (6 bases). V dropped 2 bases and J dropped 4 bases, with 9 bases sitting between them. The CDR3 covers 14 residues. CDR1 is MNHEY and CDR2 is SMNVEV in the germline V gene (reference sequence). CDR3: CASSLGQRYNEQFF. The DNA for the CDR3 is TGTGCCAGCAGTTTAGGACAGAGATACAATGAGCAGTTCTTC.

The V gene is TRBV5-6, the J gene TRBJ1-5; no firm D call. Trimming left V 4 bases short and J 0 bases short, with 11 bases between. CDR1 is SGHDT and CDR2 is YYEEEE in the germline V gene. This CDR3 has 15 amino acids. As DNA, the CDR3 is TGTGCCAGCAGCCAGACGGGTCATAGCAATCAGCCCCAGCATTTT. Its translation: CASSQTGHSNQPQHF.

The J gene is TRBJ1-2, the V gene TRBV4-1; weak D call: TRBD1 (6 bases). Trimming stripped 3 bases from V and 3 bases from J, with 20 bases between. This CDR3 comprises 17 residues. Germline V lookup: CDR1 MGHRA, CDR2 YSYEKL. CDR3 in DNA: TGCGCCAGCAGCCAGGGCCCCTCCCCGACAGGCCACTATGGCTACACCTTC. The encoded protein is CASSQGPSPTGHYGYTF.

This clone has only one observation. The genes are TRBV28 and TRBJ2-4; weak D call: TRBD2 (5 bases). The CDR3 is made up of 14 amino acids. V shed 5 bases and J shed 0 bases, with 8 bases lying between them. Germline values: CDR1 MDHEN, CDR2 SYDVKM. CDR3 bases: TGTGCCAGCAGTCCACTAGGAGCCAAAAACATTCAGTACTTC. Its translation: CASSPLGAKNIQYF.

Written as DNA, the CDR3 is TGTGCCAGCAGCTTAGTTCATCTACTCTCCTACGAGCAGTACTTC. It translates to CASSLVHLLSYEQYF. The chain combines TRBV7-2 with TRBJ2-7; D ambiguous. V was trimmed by 1 base and J by 0 bases, leaving 10 bases between them. The CDR3 spans 15 residues. CDR1 and CDR2 (germline): SGHTA, FQGNSA.

The chain couples TRBV2 to TRBJ1-1; TRBD1 might be the D (5 bases). The CDR3 runs 13 residues. Per the germline V gene, CDR1 is SNHLY and CDR2 is FYNNEI. Trimming pared 7 bases from V and 5 bases from J, leaving 14 bases between. The CDR3 here is CASKAGMYTEAFF. CDR3 sequence (DNA): TGTGCCAGCAAAGCAGGGATGTATACTGAAGCTTTCTTT.

The sample holds a few counts of this clone. This sequence joins TRBV6-5 and TRBJ2-3; 9 nucleotides align to TRBD1. After removal of 6 bases from V and 4 bases from J, the junction contained 5 bases not matched to a gene. Germline V CDR1 and CDR2: MNHEY, SVGAGI. This CDR3 is 14 amino acids long. CDR3 DNA: TGTGCCAGCAGCTACAGGGGGCGCCCAGATACGCAGTATTTT. It codes for CASSYRGRPDTQYF.

This chain connects TRBV5-6 to TRBJ2-3, with 10 bases that match TRBD2. Germline CDR1 and CDR2: SGHDT and YYEEEE. CDR3 length: 16 residues. V lost 0 bases and J lost 0; bases outside the gene matches: 1. The CDR3: CASSLELAGSTDTQYF. DNA for the CDR3: TGTGCCAGCAGCTTGGAACTAGCGGGGAGCACAGATACGCAGTATTTT. The whole variable domain, remainder taken from reference TRBV5-6 and TRBJ2-3, is DAGVTQSPTHLIKTRGQQVTLRCSPKSGHDTVSWYQQALGQGPQFIFQYYEEEERQRGNFPDRFSGHQFPNYSSELNVNALLLGDSALYLCASSLELAGSTDTQYFGPGTRLTVL.

The V call is TRBV15, the J call TRBJ1-1; D is undetermined. Looked up from germline, CDR1 is LNHNV and CDR2 is YYDKDF (reference sequence). CDR3 length: 14 residues. V was cut by 1 base and J by 0 bases, with 6 bases left in between. As DNA, the CDR3 is TGTGCCACCAGCAGAGGTGAGCTGAACACTGAAGCTTTCTTT. Protein sequence: CATSRGELNTEAFF.

CDR3 loop: CASSYGGQVYGYTF. DNA for the CDR3: TGTGCCAGCAGTTACGGAGGACAGGTCTATGGCTACACCTTC. The genes are TRBV6-5 and TRBJ1-2; 7 bases fit TRBD1. Unmatched junction bases numbered 4, after V lost 2 bases and J lost 4 bases. From germline, CDR1 is MNHEY and CDR2 SVGAGI. The CDR3 is made up of 14 amino acids.

V gene TRBV28 combines with J gene TRBJ1-2, with TRBD1 matching 7 bases. Germline CDR1 is MDHEN and CDR2 is SYDVKM. V lost 7 bases, J lost 6 bases, and 5 bases stayed unmatched. The CDR3 consists of 12 residues. The CDR3 nucleotides are TGTGCCAGCACCCACAGGGGTGATGGCTACACCTTC. Residues: CASTHRGDGYTF.